This T cell receptor beta chain was obtained from a study of human T cells and chemical hapten exposure. Looking at the study overall: Per-sample TCR yield variability stemmed mainly from small pooled library volume differences.

This clonotype was picked up many times. Its antigen is currently unknown. Separate cDNA molecules received unique molecular identifiers, which the library attached to them. TCRdb fed the RACE reads into MiXCR, producing one record per CDR3 protein. The table lists more than 80,000 distinct CDR3 sequences, about 12% of them singletons, with over 1.5% in the top ten. Findings and limits, study-wide: Expanded TCRs clustered into significantly more large CDR3 similarity groups than controls, the analysis revealed.

Time point indicated: pre-sensitization, week 0. This sample's treatment: therapeutic diphenylcyclopropenone sensitization with weekly scalp DPC. The receptor was isolated from a woman in her fifties or sixties with alopecia areata. Some clones in this sample may be carry-over from other donors' samples. Sequenced here: whole blood, sampled in connection with sensitization to the hapten diphenylcyclopropenone (DPC).

Here the CDR3 reads CASSVGGQETQYF. Here the CDR3 DNA reads TGTGCCAGCTCCGTCGGGGGTCAAGAGACCCAGTACTTC. The genes are TRBV18 and TRBJ2-5; perhaps TRBD2 as D (6 bases). V was shortened by 6 bases and J by 2 bases, with 10 bases between the two germline ends. The length of the CDR3 is 13 residues. Germline lookup yields CDR1 KGHSH and CDR2 LQKENI. Based on the CDR3 plus reference TRBV18 and TRBJ2-5, the full variable domain is NAGVMQNPRHLVRRRGQEARLRCSPMKGHSHVYWYRQLPEEGLKFMVYLQKENIIDESGMPKERFSAEFPKEGPSILRIQQVVRGDSAAYFCASSVGGQETQYFGPGTRLLVL.